This is a list of T cell receptor beta chains from one sample in a study of blood T cell repertoires in COVID-19. Some clones are missing from TCRdb's copy, which holds only in-frame ones; the method was immunoSEQ multiplex PCR. The sample includes more than 200,000 clones, roughly 82% of them seen just once. The specimen sequenced was peripheral blood. The source is a woman in her thirties or forties who had recovered from COVID-19. CDR3s include the opening cysteine and the closing phenylalanine or tryptophan. The order of the fields is D gene, V gene, clone size, J gene, CDR3 protein, CDR3 DNA. The D gene is left open where the match is weak. Where a row states a size, it is once, few, many or the class of an expanded clone; other rows omit it.

>NA|TRBV6-5|NA|TRBJ2-2
CASSLGGYTGELFF
TGTGCCAGCAGTTTGGGGGGATACACCGGGGAGCTGTTTTTT
>TRBD1|TRBV5-6|NA|TRBJ1-6
CASSWDRTNSPLHF
TGTGCCAGCAGCTGGGACAGGACGAATTCACCCCTCCACTTT
>TRBD2|TRBV18|NA|TRBJ2-1
CASSLGLAGVDEQFF
TGTGCCAGCTCATTGGGACTAGCGGGGGTAGATGAGCAGTTCTTC
>TRBD2|TRBV5-4|NA|TRBJ2-3
CASSPGTSGGYGDTQYF
TGTGCCAGCAGTCCCGGGACTAGCGGGGGTTACGGAGATACGCAGTATTTT
>NA|TRBV11-1|NA|TRBJ1-1
CASSPYRASNTEAFF
TGTGCCAGCAGCCCCTACAGAGCCTCGAACACTGAAGCTTTCTTT
>TRBD1|TRBV6-5|NA|TRBJ2-7
CASRSGTGSNYEQYF
TGTGCCAGCAGGTCCGGGACAGGGTCCAACTACGAGCAGTACTTC
>NA|TRBV15|NA|TRBJ1-6
CATSRDQSPGDSPLHF
TGTGCCACCAGCAGAGATCAGAGTCCAGGGGACTCACCCCTCCACTTT
>NA|TRBV2|NA|TRBJ2-2
CASSEALLSTGELFF
TGTGCCAGCAGTGAAGCGCTGCTAAGCACCGGGGAGCTGTTTTTT
>NA|TRBV3-1/TRBV3-2|NA|TRBJ1-6
CASSQRTGGSPLHF
TGTGCCAGCAGCCAACGTACTGGAGGGTCACCCCTCCACTTT
>NA|TRBV11-2|once|TRBJ2-2
CASSLGADSGELFF
TGTGCCAGCAGCTTAGGTGCAGACTCAGGGGAGCTGTTTTTT
>NA|TRBV29-1|NA|TRBJ1-1
CSVVVPGAEAFF
TGCAGCGTTGTTGTTCCAGGGGCTGAAGCTTTCTTT
>NA|TRBV12-3/TRBV12-4|NA|TRBJ2-5
CASSFIPQETQYF
TGTGCCAGCAGTTTTATTCCTCAAGAGACCCAGTACTTC
>TRBD2|TRBV7-3|NA|TRBJ2-1
CASSPRASGDEQFF
TGTGCCAGCAGCCCCCGGGCTAGCGGCGATGAGCAGTTCTTC
>NA|TRBV6-5|NA|TRBJ1-2
CASSYRTETDGYTF
TGTGCCAGCAGTTACCGGACGGAGACAGATGGCTACACCTTC
>TRBD2|TRBV30|NA|TRBJ2-6
CAWNGGLNSGANVLTF
TGTGCCTGGAATGGGGGACTAAACTCTGGGGCCAACGTCCTGACTTTC
>TRBD1|TRBV6-5|NA|TRBJ1-4
CASSTGDEKLFF
TGTGCCAGCAGTACAGGGGATGAAAAACTGTTTTTT
>TRBD1|TRBV7-6|NA|TRBJ1-6
CASSLGLQGASSPLHF
TGTGCCAGCAGCTTAGGACTGCAGGGGGCCAGTTCACCCCTCCACTTT
>NA|TRBV7-9|NA|TRBJ1-5
CASSLGGNSNQPQHF
TGTGCCAGCAGCTTAGGAGGAAATAGCAATCAGCCCCAGCATTTT
>TRBD1|TRBV29-1|NA|TRBJ1-5
CRDTRGRGPNQPQHF
TGCAGGGATACCAGGGGGCGCGGTCCCAATCAGCCCCAGCATTTT
>NA|TRBV7-8|NA|TRBJ2-2
CASSLLLVGGGGELFF
TGTGCCAGCAGCTTACTCTTAGTGGGGGGTGGCGGGGAGCTGTTTTTT
>NA|TRBV6-5|NA|TRBJ1-1
CASSYPGDTEAFF
TGTGCCAGCAGTTATCCGGGTGACACTGAAGCTTTCTTT
>NA|TRBV5-1|NA|TRBJ1-3
CASSLVGQEDGNTIYF
TGCGCCAGCAGCTTGGTTGGCCAGGAGGACGGAAACACCATATATTTT
>TRBD1|TRBV11-2|NA|TRBJ2-7
CASTSGRTGQYEQYF
TGTGCCAGCACCTCGGGACGGACAGGGCAATACGAGCAGTACTTC
>TRBD1|TRBV11-2|NA|TRBJ2-3
CASSLEWGTGEGDTQYF
TGTGCCAGCAGCTTAGAGTGGGGGACAGGGGAAGGAGATACGCAGTATTTT
>TRBD1|TRBV6-5|NA|TRBJ1-5
CASSRDRGNQPQHF
TGTGCCAGCAGCCGGGACAGGGGCAATCAGCCCCAGCATTTT
>NA|TRBV6-4|NA|TRBJ1-3
CASSVEMGNTIYF
TGTGCCAGCAGTGTTGAGATGGGAAACACCATATATTTT
>NA|TRBV3-1/TRBV3-2|NA|TRBJ2-5
CASSQTGGPETQYF
TGTGCCAGCAGCCAGACCGGGGGGCCAGAGACCCAGTACTTC
>NA|TRBV5-1|NA|TRBJ1-1
CASKEQRDTEAFF
TGCGCCAGCAAAGAGCAGAGGGACACTGAAGCTTTCTTT
>NA|TRBV3-1/TRBV3-2|NA|TRBJ2-3
CASSQPGGLTGTQYF
TGTGCCAGCAGCCAACCGGGGGGCCTGACAGGTACGCAGTATTTT
>TRBD1|TRBV19|NA|TRBJ2-2
CASSKTGGSSGELFF
TGTGCCAGTAGCAAAACAGGGGGGAGTTCCGGGGAGCTGTTTTTT
>NA|TRBV6-5|NA|TRBJ2-6
CASTRSSGANVLTF
TGTGCCAGCACTCGGAGTTCTGGGGCCAACGTCCTGACTTTC
>TRBD1|TRBV9|NA|TRBJ2-2
CASSVGTGGNTGELFF
TGTGCCAGCAGCGTAGGGACAGGGGGAAACACCGGGGAGCTGTTTTTT
>TRBD1|TRBV4-2|NA|TRBJ1-2
CASSQESFNTGQIYGYTF
TGTGCCAGCAGCCAAGAGTCCTTTAACACGGGACAGATCTATGGCTACACCTTC
>NA|TRBV6-5|NA|TRBJ1-3
CASSYSMASSGNTIYF
TGTGCCAGCAGTTACTCGATGGCCAGCTCTGGAAACACCATATATTTT
>NA|TRBV5-1|NA|TRBJ1-2
CASKPGESPYGYTF
TGCGCCAGCAAGCCGGGGGAAAGTCCCTATGGCTACACCTTC
>TRBD2|TRBV5-1|NA|TRBJ2-3
CASSVSGGSDTQYF
TGCGCCAGCAGCGTTAGCGGGGGGTCAGATACGCAGTATTTT